Shown below are 29 T cell receptor beta chains from a single sample sequenced in a study of cytomegalovirus exposure and HLA in healthy donors. PCR employed 60 Vbeta and 13 Jbeta primers. The repertoire was sequenced with immunoSEQ multiplex PCR; TCRdb's copy has only in-frame clones and lacks some. The table lists some 130,000 clones, roughly 82% of them singletons, with 11% in the top ten. Sample: PBMCs. All receptors derive from a male donor in good health and CMV-seropositive.

The chain uses TRBV5-1 and TRBJ2-7; TRBD1 might be the D (5 bases). Germline loops: CDR1 SGHRS, CDR2 YFSETQ. The CDR3 runs 14 residues. V lost 4 bases to trimming and J lost 3 bases, with 14 bases between them. For the CDR3, the DNA is TGCGCCAGCAGCGTAGAAGGGGTTGGCTACGAGCAGTACTTC. As protein: CASSVEGVGYEQYF. Full variable domain (rest looked up from reference TRBV5-1 and TRBJ2-7): KAGVTQTPRYLIKTRGQQVTLSCSPISGHRSVSWYQQTPGQGLQFLFEYFSETQRNKGNFPGRFSGRQFSNSRSEMNVSTLELGDSALYLCASSVEGVGYEQYFGPGTRLTVT.

CDR3 sequence (DNA): TGTGCCAGCAGCTTAGCCCACGGCGGTGCCTACGAGCAGTACTTC. This codes for CASSLAHGGAYEQYF. The V gene is TRBV7-2, the J gene TRBJ2-7; D call uncertain. Germline V gene sequence: CDR1 SGHTA, CDR2 FQGNSA. Between the trimmed V and J ends, which lost 0 bases and 2 bases, there was a span of 11 bases. The CDR3 totals 15 residues.

The chain carries TRBV4-1 and TRBJ2-2; D is unclear. Between the trimmed V and J ends, which lost 4 bases and 4 bases, there was a span of 10 bases. The CDR3 has 14 residues. Germline CDR1 is MGHRA and CDR2 is YSYEKL. This CDR3 reads CASSPQISTGELFF. CDR3 nucleotide sequence: TGCGCCAGCAGCCCCCAAATTTCCACCGGGGAGCTGTTTTTT.

The J gene is TRBJ1-2, the V gene TRBV5-1; 7 positions match TRBD1. The CDR3 contains 16 residues. Trimming cost V 0 bases and J 6 bases; bases outside gene matches: 11. The germline V gene encodes CDR1 SGHRS and CDR2 YFSETQ. The CDR3 nucleotides are TGCGCCAGCAGCTTGGAGGGTAGGGGGCGCCCCAATGGCTACACCTTC. This translates into CASSLEGRGRPNGYTF.

The chain is built from TRBV4-2 and TRBJ2-2; D call uncertain. Germline loops: CDR1 LGHNA, CDR2 YNFKEQ. V shed 1 base and J shed 0 bases, with 9 bases lying between them. The CDR3 runs 16 residues. CDR3 bases: TGTGCCAGCAGCCAAGGTGTGCAGTCGAACACCGGGGAGCTGTTTTTT. Translation gives CASSQGVQSNTGELFF.

The gene calls are TRBV6-5 and TRBJ1-3; TRBD1 matches 7 bases. Germline V gives CDR1 MNHEY, CDR2 SVGAGI. This CDR3 comprises 15 residues. The V segment lost 8 bases and the J segment 1 base; nucleotides outside the gene matches: 8. The CDR3: CASGIDRVSGNTIYF. CDR3 nucleotides: TGTGCCAGCGGGATAGACAGGGTTTCTGGAAACACCATATATTTT.

The CDR3, as DNA: TGCGCCAGCAGCTTACAAGGGACTCGCCCCTACGAGCAGTACTTC. This gives the protein CASSLQGTRPYEQYF. The V and J genes are TRBV5-1 and TRBJ2-7; tentative D call: TRBD2 (6 bases). This CDR3 is built from 15 residues. The V end lost 2 bases, the J end lost 2 bases, and 14 bases lay between the germline ends. Germline assignment: CDR1 SGHRS and CDR2 YFSETQ.

The V and J genes are TRBV6-5 and TRBJ2-7, with D possibly TRBD1 on 6 matching bases. Germline V gives CDR1 MNHEY, CDR2 SVGAGI. Trimming removed 6 bases at V and 4 bases at J, with 19 bases between. The CDR3 length is 15 residues. CDR3 bases: TGTGCCAGCAGAACCTTACAGGGATTGAAGTACGAGCAGTACTTC. Its protein is CASRTLQGLKYEQYF.

V and J are TRBV30 and TRBJ2-7, with TRBD1 identical over 10 bases. The CDR3 length is 13 residues. Trimming removed 7 bases from V and 2 bases from J; junction bases left unmatched: 5. The germline gives CDR1 GTSNPN, CDR2 SVGIG (reference sequence). CDR3: CASRDRGTYEQYF. DNA for the CDR3: TGTGCCTCCCGGGACAGGGGTACCTACGAGCAGTACTTC.

This clone has a single count. V is TRBV7-2 and J is TRBJ2-3, with unresolved D. Trimming stripped 2 bases from V and 5 bases from J, with 11 bases between. CDR1 and CDR2 from the germline V gene are SGHTA and FQGNSA. The CDR3 sequence is 14 residues long. The CDR3 DNA reads TGTGCCAGCAGCTTATCACGTGTCGGAGATACGCAGTATTTT. Translating gives CASSLSRVGDTQYF. Full variable domain (remainder filled in from reference TRBV7-2 and TRBJ2-3): GAGVSQSPSNKVTEKGKDVELRCDPISGHTALYWYRQSLGQGLEFLIYFQGNSAPDKSGLPSDRFSAERTGGSVSTLTIQRTQQEDSAVYLCASSLSRVGDTQYFGPGTRLTVL.

The genes are TRBV6-1 and TRBJ2-7, with 7 positions matching TRBD1. V trimming: 10 bases; J trimming: 2 bases; junction bases outside the gene matches: 8. This CDR3 has 13 amino acids. Germline assignment: CDR1 MNHNS and CDR2 SASEGT. The CDR3 DNA sequence: TGTGCCACTCTCCAGGGGGAAGCCTACGAGCAGTACTTC. Residues: CATLQGEAYEQYF.

The gene calls are TRBV30 and TRBJ2-6; D is ambiguous. V lost 3 bases and J 2 bases, leaving 2 bases between the germline ends. There are 12 residues in the CDR3. CDR1 is GTSNPN and CDR2 is SVGIG in the germline V gene (reference sequence). DNA for the CDR3: TGTGCCTGGAGCACTGGGGCCAACGTCCTGACTTTC. This gives the protein CAWSTGANVLTF.

This clone was picked up a small number of times. The chain carries TRBV5-6 and TRBJ2-1; 13 bases are shared with TRBD2. The CDR3 spans 14 residues. Germline CDR1 reads SGHDT; CDR2 reads YYEEEE. The J segment lost 5 bases and the V segment lost 7 bases, leaving 3 bases of the junction unmatched. The CDR3 spells CASGGTSGNNEQFF. Written as DNA, the CDR3 is TGTGCCAGCGGCGGGACTAGCGGGAACAATGAGCAGTTCTTC.

This chain links TRBV27 with TRBJ1-1; unclear D gene. This CDR3 region has 11 residues. Germline V lookup: CDR1 MNHEY, CDR2 SMNVEV (reference sequence). Between the trimmed V and J ends, which lost 6 bases and 10 bases, there was a span of 12 bases. The CDR3 DNA is TGTGCCAGCAGCGTGCGGGGTCGAGCTTTCTTT. It specifies CASSVRGRAFF.

The rearrangement joins TRBV7-9 to TRBJ1-1; no clear D gene. This CDR3 has 14 amino acids. CDR1 and CDR2 from the germline V gene are SEHNR and FQNEAQ (reference sequence). V gave up 0 bases and J gave up 3 bases, with 8 bases separating them. This CDR3 reads CASSLAGGHTEAFF. The CDR3 DNA reads TGTGCCAGCAGCTTAGCTGGCGGGCACACTGAAGCTTTCTTT.

This clone has just one count. The chain links TRBV4-2 to TRBJ2-7, with a tentative D call TRBD1 (5 bases). Germline V lookup: CDR1 LGHNA, CDR2 YNFKEQ. The V end lost 5 bases, the J end lost 6 bases, and 20 bases lay between the germline ends. The CDR3 runs 15 residues. CDR3 protein: CASSTTGERQLEQYF. CDR3 sequence (DNA): TGTGCCAGCAGCACTACAGGCGAGAGGCAGCTCGAGCAGTACTTC.

This clone was seen only once. The chain couples TRBV5-1 to TRBJ2-7; D perhaps matches TRBD2 (6 bases). This CDR3 comprises 14 residues. The germline CDR1 and CDR2 sequences are SGHRS and YFSETQ. Trimming pared 2 bases from V and 7 bases from J, leaving 16 bases between. CDR3 in DNA: TGCGCCAGCAGCTTAGGCGGGGCGGACCGAGAGCAGTACTTC. It yields the protein CASSLGGADREQYF.

The J gene is TRBJ1-4, the V gene TRBV5-1; unclear D gene. From germline, CDR1 is SGHRS and CDR2 YFSETQ. This CDR3 comprises 13 residues. Trimming took off 2 bases at V and 4 bases at J, with 6 bases between the two ends. CDR3 nucleotides: TGCGCCAGCAGCTTTAACTATAATGAAAAACTGTTTTTT. Translating it yields CASSFNYNEKLFF.

This clone was detected only a few times. The chain is built from TRBV9 and TRBJ2-1; a weak D match, TRBD2 (6 bases). Looked up from germline, CDR1 is SGDLS and CDR2 is YYNGEE. The CDR3 consists of 15 residues. With 6 bases removed from V and 0 bases from J, the gap between germline ends came to 13 bases. The CDR3 DNA sequence: TGTGCCAGCAATGTGGCGGGGAGCTCCTACAATGAGCAGTTCTTC. Amino acid sequence: CASNVAGSSYNEQFF. The variable domain in full, completed from reference TRBV9 and TRBJ2-1, reads DSGVTQTPKHLITATGQRVTLRCSPRSGDLSVYWYQQSLDQGLQFLIQYYNGEERAKGNILERFSAQQFPDLHSELNLSSLELGDSALYFCASNVAGSSYNEQFFGPGTRLTVL.

V gene TRBV2 combines with J gene TRBJ2-5; unclear D gene. The J call may be wrong; the DNA end is better matched by TRBJ2-7. The CDR3 totals 18 residues. Per the germline V gene, CDR1 is SNHLY and CDR2 is FYNNEI. As DNA, the CDR3 is TGTGCCAGCAGCGCTGATCTGGGCCACCCTCAGCTTTTCTACGAGCAGTACTTC. Its translation: CASSADLGHPQLFYEQYF.

The rearrangement links TRBV30 to TRBJ2-3; the D is unclear. V lost 5 bases and J lost 0, with 6 bases in between. Germline CDR1 and CDR2: GTSNPN and SVGIG (reference sequence). The CDR3 loop spans 12 amino acids. The CDR3 nucleotides read TGTGCCTGGCTAACTAGCACAGATACGCAGTATTTT. Protein product: CAWLTSTDTQYF.

This clone was observed once. The chain joins TRBV9 to TRBJ2-1; D is perhaps TRBD2 (6 bases). The V gene lost 2 bases and the J gene lost 3 bases, with 12 bases spanning the gap. CDR1 and CDR2 from the germline V gene are SGDLS and YYNGEE. The CDR3 extends over 15 amino acids. The chain's CDR3 is CASSVLPGDYNEQFF. The CDR3 DNA follows: TGTGCCAGCAGCGTTTTACCGGGAGACTACAATGAGCAGTTCTTC.

This chain connects TRBV28 to TRBJ2-7; tentative D call: TRBD2 (5 bases). Trimming left V 3 bases short and J 2 bases short, with 14 bases between. The CDR3 runs to 15 residues. CDR1 and CDR2 from the germline V gene are MDHEN and SYDVKM. CDR3 DNA sequence: TGTGCCAGCAGTTTTCTCGGGGAAGGTCCCTACGAGCAGTACTTC. Residues: CASSFLGEGPYEQYF.

The table lists this clone with a few counts. The rearrangement joins TRBV28 to TRBJ1-3; 7 nucleotides align to TRBD1. The CDR3 sequence is 15 residues long. V trimming: 6 bases; J trimming: 0 bases; junction bases outside the gene matches: 5. Germline V gives CDR1 MDHEN, CDR2 SYDVKM. CDR3 sequence reads: CASSKTGLSGNTIYF. The DNA for the CDR3 is TGTGCCAGCAGCAAGACAGGGCTCTCTGGAAACACCATATATTTT.

This clone was recorded once. This chain uses TRBV28 with TRBJ1-2; a possible D gene is TRBD1 (5 bases). Trimming cost V 3 bases and J 1 base, with 9 bases left between them. This CDR3 is built from 14 residues. Germline V lookup: CDR1 MDHEN, CDR2 SYDVKM. The DNA for the CDR3 is TGTGCCAGCAGTTTTAGGCAGGGTAACTATGGCTACACCTTC. It encodes CASSFRQGNYGYTF.

V is TRBV5-1 and J is TRBJ2-3; unclear D gene. The CDR3 has 15 residues. Trimming left V 2 bases short and J 2 bases short, with 12 bases between. The germline CDR1 and CDR2 sequences are SGHRS and YFSETQ. In DNA, the CDR3 is TGCGCCAGCAGCTTAGAAAACCCTAACACAGATACGCAGTATTTT. Translated, it gives CASSLENPNTDTQYF.

The chain joins TRBV6-4 to TRBJ2-7; 10 positions match TRBD1. J gave up 5 bases and V 2 bases, and 9 bases lay outside the gene matches. Germline values: CDR1 MRHNA, CDR2 SNTAGT. CDR3 length equals 16 residues. CDR3 nucleotide sequence: TGTGCCAGCAGTGACCCGGGCCGGGACAGGGGCCACGAGCAGTACTTC. Amino acid sequence: CASSDPGRDRGHEQYF.

V and J are TRBV5-1 and TRBJ2-5; TRBD2 matches at 12 bases. This CDR3 is 16 amino acids long. J gave up 5 bases and V 4 bases, and 9 bases lay outside the gene matches. The germline CDR1 and CDR2 sequences are SGHRS and YFSETQ. Written as DNA, the CDR3 is TGCGCCAGCAGCAGCCTAGCGGGAGGGCCCTCGGAGACCCAGTACTTC. This codes for CASSSLAGGPSETQYF. The full variable domain, in which reference TRBV5-1 and TRBJ2-5 provide the parts outside the CDR3, is KAGVTQTPRYLIKTRGQQVTLSCSPISGHRSVSWYQQTPGQGLQFLFEYFSETQRNKGNFPGRFSGRQFSNSRSEMNVSTLELGDSALYLCASSSLAGGPSETQYFGPGTRLLVL.

The V call is TRBV5-4, the J call TRBJ2-2, with 13 bases aligning to TRBD2. The V gene's germline CDR1 is SGHNT and CDR2 YYREEE (reference sequence). V lost 4 bases to trimming and J lost 5 bases; unmatched junction nucleotides: 2. The CDR3 is 15 amino acids. CDR3 amino acids: CASSPGLAGTGELFF. CDR3 sequence (DNA): TGTGCCAGCAGCCCGGGACTAGCGGGAACCGGGGAGCTGTTTTTT.